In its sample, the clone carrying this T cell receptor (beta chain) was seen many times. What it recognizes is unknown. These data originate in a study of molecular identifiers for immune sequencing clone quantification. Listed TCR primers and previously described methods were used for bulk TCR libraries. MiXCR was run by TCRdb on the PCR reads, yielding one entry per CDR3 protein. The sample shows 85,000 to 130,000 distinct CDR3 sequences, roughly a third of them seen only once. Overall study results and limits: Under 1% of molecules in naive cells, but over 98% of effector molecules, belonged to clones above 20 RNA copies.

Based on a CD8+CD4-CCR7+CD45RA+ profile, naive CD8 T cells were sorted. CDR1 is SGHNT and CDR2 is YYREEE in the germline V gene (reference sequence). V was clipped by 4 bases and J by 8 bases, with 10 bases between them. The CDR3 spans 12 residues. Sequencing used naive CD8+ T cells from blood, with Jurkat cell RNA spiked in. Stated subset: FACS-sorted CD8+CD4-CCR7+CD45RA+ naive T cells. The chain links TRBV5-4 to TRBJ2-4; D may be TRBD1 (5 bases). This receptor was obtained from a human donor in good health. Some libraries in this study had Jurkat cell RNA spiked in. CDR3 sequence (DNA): TGTGCCAGCAGCCGAATAGGGGACATTCAGTACTTC. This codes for CASSRIGDIQYF. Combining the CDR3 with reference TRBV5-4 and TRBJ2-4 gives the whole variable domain ETGVTQSPTHLIKTRGQQVTLRCSSQSGHNTVSWYQQALGQGPQFIFQYYREEENGRGNFPPRFSGLQFPNYSSELNVNALELDDSALYLCASSRIGDIQYFGAGTRLSVL.